One sample yielded the 5 T cell receptor beta chains listed below, sequenced in a study of blood T cell repertoires in COVID-19. Profiled with immunoSEQ multiplex PCR; TCRdb holds only in-frame clones, not every one. The sample records about 130,000 clones, around nine tenths being singletons. Sequencing was carried out using PBMCs or T cells enriched from blood (not recorded which). The receptors were sampled from a woman aged 45-60 years who had recovered from COVID-19.

DNA for the CDR3: TGTGCCAGCATGGTCAGCTCTGGAAACACCATATATTTT. This codes for CASMVSSGNTIYF. The chain employs TRBV6-5 and TRBJ1-3, with D unclear. This CDR3 comprises 13 residues. Deletions cut 7 bases from V and 0 bases from J, with 7 bases between. Germline V gene data show CDR1 as MNHEY and CDR2 as SVGAGI.

To note about this clone: Compared with germline, one end of the junction differs, possibly owing to a read error. The same CDR3 arises from other DNA sequences in this sample as well. The J gene is TRBJ1-5, the V gene TRBV5-1, with a possible D match to TRBD1 (5 bases). Germline V gene sequence: CDR1 SGHRS, CDR2 YFSETQ. The CDR3 has 15 residues. CDR3 loop: CASSLWGNSNQPQHF. The CDR3 bases are TGCGCCAGCAGCTTGTGGGGCAATAGCAATCAGCCTCAGCATTTT.

The gene calls are TRBV6-2 or TRBV6-3 and TRBJ1-1, with a possible D match to TRBD1 (5 bases). Trimming cost V 6 bases and J 0 bases, with 26 bases left between them. Germline lookup yields CDR1 MNHEY and CDR2 SVGEGT. The CDR3 sequence is 19 residues long. The CDR3 reads CASSGGPFGGLGMNTEAFF. The DNA for the CDR3 is TGTGCCAGCAGCGGGGGACCCTTTGGAGGGCTGGGTATGAACACTGAAGCTTTCTTT.

V usage is TRBV5-1 and J usage is TRBJ1-6, with TRBD1 matching over 9 bases. Germline V CDR1 and CDR2: SGHRS, YFSETQ. The trim removed 4 bases at V and 4 bases at J, leaving 3 bases unmatched. This CDR3 has 15 residues. In DNA form, the CDR3 reads TGCGCCAGCAGCGCGACAGGGGGTTATAATTCACCCCTCCACTTT. Protein sequence: CASSATGGYNSPLHF.

The chain carries TRBV7-9 and TRBJ1-2; D call uncertain. Deletions cut 2 bases from V and 7 bases from J, with 14 bases between. The CDR3 is made up of 14 amino acids. Germline CDR1 SEHNR, CDR2 FQNEAQ (reference sequence). CDR3 residues: CASSLSSASFGYTF. The CDR3, as DNA: TGTGCCAGCAGCTTAAGTTCAGCGTCTTTTGGCTACACCTTC.